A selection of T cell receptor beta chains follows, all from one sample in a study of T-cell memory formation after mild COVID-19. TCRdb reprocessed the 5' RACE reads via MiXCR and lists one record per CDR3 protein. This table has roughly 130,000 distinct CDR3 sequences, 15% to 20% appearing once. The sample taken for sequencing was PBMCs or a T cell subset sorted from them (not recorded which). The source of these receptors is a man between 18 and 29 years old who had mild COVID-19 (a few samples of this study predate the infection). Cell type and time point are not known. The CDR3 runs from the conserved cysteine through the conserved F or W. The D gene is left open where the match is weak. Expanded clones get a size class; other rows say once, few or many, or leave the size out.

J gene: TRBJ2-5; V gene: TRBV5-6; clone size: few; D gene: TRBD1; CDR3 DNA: TGTGCCAGCACCGTTCCGACAGGGGCCGAGACCCAGTACTTC; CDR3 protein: CASTVPTGAETQYF
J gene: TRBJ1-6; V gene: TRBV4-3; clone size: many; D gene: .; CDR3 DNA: TGCGCCAGCAGCCAAGATAGGGCCCGCAATTCACCCCTCCACTTT; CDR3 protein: CASSQDRARNSPLHF
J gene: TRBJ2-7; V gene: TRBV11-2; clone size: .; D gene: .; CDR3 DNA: TGTGCCAGCAGCTCATCTTTTCTCCCCTACGAGCAGTACTTC; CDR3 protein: CASSSSFLPYEQYF
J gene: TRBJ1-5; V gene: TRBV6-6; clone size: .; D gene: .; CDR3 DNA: TGTGCCAGCAGACCCCCGGGGGTAGTAGGGTATAGCAATCAGCCCCAGCATTTT; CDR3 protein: CASRPPGVVGYSNQPQHF
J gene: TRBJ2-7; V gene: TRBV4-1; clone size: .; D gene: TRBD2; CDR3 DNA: TGCGCCAGCAGCCGACGAAGGGGGGGACTAGCGACCGACTCCTACGAGCAGTACTTC; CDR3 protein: CASSRRRGGLATDSYEQYF
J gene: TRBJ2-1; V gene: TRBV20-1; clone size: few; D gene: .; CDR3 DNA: TGCAGTGCTAGAGCTCCCAGGAGCTCCTACAATGAGCAGTTCTTC; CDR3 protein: CSARAPRSSYNEQFF
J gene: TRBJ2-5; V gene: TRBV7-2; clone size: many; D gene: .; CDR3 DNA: TGTGCCAGCAGCTTGATTGAGACCCAGTACTTC; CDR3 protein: CASSLIETQYF
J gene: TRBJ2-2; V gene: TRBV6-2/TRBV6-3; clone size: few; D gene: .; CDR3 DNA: TGTGCCAGCAGTTACCCGTGGGAAAACACCGGGGAGCTGTTTTTT; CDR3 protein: CASSYPWENTGELFF
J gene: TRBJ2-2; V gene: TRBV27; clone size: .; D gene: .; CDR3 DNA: TGTGCCAGCAGCTCGGTGAGGGACGGGGAGCTGTTTTTT; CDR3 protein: CASSSVRDGELFF
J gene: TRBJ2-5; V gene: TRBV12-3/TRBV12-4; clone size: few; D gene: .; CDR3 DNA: TGTGCCAGTCGAGGGAAGACCCAGTACTTC; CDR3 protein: CASRGKTQYF
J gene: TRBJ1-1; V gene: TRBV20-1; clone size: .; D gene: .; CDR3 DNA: TGCAGTGCAGCAACAGGGCTGAACACTGAAGCTTTCTTT; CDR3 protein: CSAATGLNTEAFF
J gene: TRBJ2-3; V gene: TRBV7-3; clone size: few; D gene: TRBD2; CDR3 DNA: TGTGCCAGCGGGGTAGCGGGGGGATCAGATACGCAGTATTTT; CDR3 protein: CASGVAGGSDTQYF
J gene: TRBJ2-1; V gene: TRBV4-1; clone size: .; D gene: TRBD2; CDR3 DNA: TGCGCCAGCAGCCAAAGGAGCGGGGGGGCCCACAATGAGCAGTTCTTC; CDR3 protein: CASSQRSGGAHNEQFF
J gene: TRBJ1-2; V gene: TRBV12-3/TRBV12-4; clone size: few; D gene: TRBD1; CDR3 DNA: TGTGCCAGCAGCTGGGACAGCCGAGAGTATGGCTACACCTTC; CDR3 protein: CASSWDSREYGYTF
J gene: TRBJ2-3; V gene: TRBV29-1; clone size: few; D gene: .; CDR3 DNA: TGCAGCGTTGATTCACTGGGGGACACAGATACGCAGTATTTT; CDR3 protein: CSVDSLGDTDTQYF
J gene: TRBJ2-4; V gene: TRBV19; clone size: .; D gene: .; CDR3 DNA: TGTGCCAGTAGGCGGGACCTAGCCAAAAACATTCAGTACTTC; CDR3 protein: CASRRDLAKNIQYF
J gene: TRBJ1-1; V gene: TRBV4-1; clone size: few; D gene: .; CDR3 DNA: TGCGCCAGCAGCCAAGAAGGTGCGGGACGAGGACTCAGAGCTTTCTTT; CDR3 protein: CASSQEGAGRGLRAFF
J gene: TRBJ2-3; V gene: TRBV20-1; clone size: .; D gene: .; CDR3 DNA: TGCAGTGCTAGATCGGGGGTAGGAGATACGCAGTATTTT; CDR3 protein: CSARSGVGDTQYF
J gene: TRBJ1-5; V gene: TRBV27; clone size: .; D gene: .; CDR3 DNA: TGTGCCAGCAGTTTAGATGTGGGTCAGCCCCAGCATTTT; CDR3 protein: CASSLDVGQPQHF
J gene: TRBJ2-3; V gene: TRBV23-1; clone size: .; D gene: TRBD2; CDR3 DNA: TGCGCCAGCAGTCACGTTGGGAGGGGCAGGAGGACAGATACGCAGTATTTT; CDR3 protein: CASSHVGRGRRTDTQYF
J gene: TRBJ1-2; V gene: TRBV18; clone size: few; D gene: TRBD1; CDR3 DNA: TGTGCCAGCTCACCGAAGACAGGGGAGCCGGACTATGGCTACACCTTC; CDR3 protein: CASSPKTGEPDYGYTF
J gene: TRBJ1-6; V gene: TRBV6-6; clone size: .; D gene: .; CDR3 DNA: TGTGCCAGCACTCCCCCGGGACAAGATAATTCACCCCTCCACTTT; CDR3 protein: CASTPPGQDNSPLHF
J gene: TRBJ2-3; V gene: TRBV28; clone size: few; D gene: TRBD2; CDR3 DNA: TGTGCCAGCAGTTTATGGGGCTCAGCGGGGGAACACACAGATACGCAGTATTTT; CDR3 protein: CASSLWGSAGEHTDTQYF
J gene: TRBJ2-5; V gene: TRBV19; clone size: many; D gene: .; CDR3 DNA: TGTGCCAGTAGTCCCCCAGAACAAGAGACCCAGTACTTC; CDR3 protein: CASSPPEQETQYF
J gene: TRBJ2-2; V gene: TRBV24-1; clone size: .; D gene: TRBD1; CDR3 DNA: TGTGCCACCAGTGAGTCTGGGACAGGGGGCTTGGCCAGGGAGCTGTTTTTT; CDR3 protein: CATSESGTGGLARELFF
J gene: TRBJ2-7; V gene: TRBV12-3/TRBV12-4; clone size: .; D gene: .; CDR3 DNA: TGTGCCAGCAGTTTCGGCGACAGGCCCTACGAGCAGTACTTC; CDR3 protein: CASSFGDRPYEQYF
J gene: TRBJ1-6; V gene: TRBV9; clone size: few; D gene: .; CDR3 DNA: TGTGCCAGCAGCACTTCGGTGGTCGATTCACCCCTCCACTTT; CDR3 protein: CASSTSVVDSPLHF
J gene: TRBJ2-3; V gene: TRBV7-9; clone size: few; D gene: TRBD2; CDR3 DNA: TGTGCCAGCAGCTTAGATGGGGGGGAAGATACGCAGTATTTT; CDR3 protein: CASSLDGGEDTQYF
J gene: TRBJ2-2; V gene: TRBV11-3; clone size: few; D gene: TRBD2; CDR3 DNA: TGTGCCAGCAGCGCGACTAGCGGGGGGACCACCACCGGGGAGCTGTTTTTT; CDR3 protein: CASSATSGGTTTGELFF
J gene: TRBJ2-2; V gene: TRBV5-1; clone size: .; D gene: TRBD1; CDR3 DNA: TGCGCCAGCAGCTTGGGGATGACAGGGTACACCGGGGAGCTGTTTTTT; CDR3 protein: CASSLGMTGYTGELFF
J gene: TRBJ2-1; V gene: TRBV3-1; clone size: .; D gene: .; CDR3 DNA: TGTGCCAGCAGCCAACGCAGCCGCAATGAGCAGTTCTTC; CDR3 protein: CASSQRSRNEQFF
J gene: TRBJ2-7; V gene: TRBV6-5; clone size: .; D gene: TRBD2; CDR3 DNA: TGTGCCAGCTCTAGCGGGGGGATTATAGGTCGCGAGCAGTACTTC; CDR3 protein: CASSSGGIIGREQYF
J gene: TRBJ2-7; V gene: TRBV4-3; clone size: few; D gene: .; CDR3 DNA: TGCGCCAGCAGCCAGGGGGCACAGGAGTCGTACGAGCAGTACTTC; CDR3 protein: CASSQGAQESYEQYF
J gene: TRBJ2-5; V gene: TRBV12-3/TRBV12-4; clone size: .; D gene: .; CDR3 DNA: TGTGCCAGCAGACGGAGGGGGGAGACCCAGTACTTC; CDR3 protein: CASRRRGETQYF
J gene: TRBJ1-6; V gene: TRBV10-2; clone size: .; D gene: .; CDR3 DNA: TGCGCCAGCCGAAGGGGGGGGAATTCACCCCTCCACTTT; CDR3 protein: CASRRGGNSPLHF
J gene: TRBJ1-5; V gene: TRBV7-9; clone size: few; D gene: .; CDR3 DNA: TGTGCCAGCAGCAGCGACAGCCTTAATCAGCCCCAGCATTTT; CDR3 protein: CASSSDSLNQPQHF
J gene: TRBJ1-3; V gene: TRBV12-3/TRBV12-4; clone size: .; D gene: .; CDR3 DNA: TGTGCCAGCAGCTCAACAGTCTCTGGAAACACCATATATTTT; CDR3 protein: CASSSTVSGNTIYF